Following are 29 T cell receptor beta chains from one sample sequenced in a study of blood T cell repertoires in COVID-19. Profiling relied on immunoSEQ multiplex PCR, and the TCRdb table lists in-frame clones only, not all of them. The profile shows 200,000 to 250,000 clones, approximately 87% of them singletons. Material for sequencing was PBMCs or T cells enriched from blood (not recorded which). The receptors were gathered from a woman aged 45-59 years in a cohort exposed to, infected with or recovered from COVID-19 (not recorded which).

The V gene is TRBV2, the J gene TRBJ1-3; possible D gene TRBD1, 5 bases. This CDR3 contains 16 residues. Per the germline V gene, CDR1 is SNHLY and CDR2 is FYNNEI. The V end lost 7 bases, the J end lost 4 bases, and 20 bases lay between the germline ends. CDR3 region: CASTKWDSPPGNTIYF. Here the CDR3 DNA reads TGTGCCAGCACCAAATGGGACTCTCCTCCCGGAAACACCATATATTTT.

The genes are TRBV12-2 and TRBJ2-6; TRBD2, the D gene given by the table, was not confirmed from the DNA. TRBV12-2 is a listed pseudogene. The CDR3 is 18 residues long. The CDR3 loop is CASRLQLWTQSGANVLTF. The CDR3 bases are TGTGCAAGTCGCTTACAACTCTGGACTCAATCTGGGGCCAACGTCCTGACTTTC.

This rearrangement joins TRBV7-9 to TRBJ1-2, with TRBD1 matching 9 bases. J gave up 5 bases and V 5 bases, and 6 bases lay outside the gene matches. The CDR3 length is 14 residues. Germline CDR1 is SEHNR and CDR2 is FQNEAQ (reference sequence). The CDR3 DNA is TGTGCCAGCAGCACAGGGACAGGGTATTATGGCTACACCTTC. Its translation is CASSTGTGYYGYTF.

The rearrangement joins TRBV5-4 to TRBJ2-1; D might be TRBD1 (5 bases). V was shortened by 4 bases and J by 3 bases, with 17 bases between the two germline ends. CDR1 and CDR2 (germline): SGHNT, YYREEE (reference sequence). This CDR3 has 16 amino acids. The CDR3 loop is CASSLRVQVGYNEQFF. As DNA, the CDR3 is TGTGCCAGCAGCCTCAGGGTCCAAGTGGGCTACAATGAGCAGTTCTTC.

Note on this clone: The same CDR3 also results from other DNA sequences found in this sample. The chain links TRBV7-9 to TRBJ1-5, with D uncertain. The CDR3 contains 14 residues. CDR1 SEHNR and CDR2 FQNEAQ come from the germline V gene (reference sequence). Trimming pared 1 base from V and 6 bases from J, leaving 10 bases between. The chain's CDR3 is CASSLEGGSQPQHF. For the CDR3, the DNA is TGTGCCAGCAGCTTAGAAGGCGGGAGTCAGCCCCAGCATTTT.

This chain links TRBV4-2 with TRBJ2-2; 14 bases are a match to TRBD2. The CDR3 totals 16 residues. J was trimmed by 6 bases and V by 1 base; bases with no gene match: 1. Per the germline V gene, CDR1 is LGHNA and CDR2 is YNFKEQ. In DNA, the CDR3 is TGTGCCAGCAGCCAAGGACTAGCGGGGGGGTCCGGGGAGCTGTTTTTT. Translation gives CASSQGLAGGSGELFF.

This clone is a singleton in its sample. This chain connects TRBV18 to TRBJ1-5, with D unresolved. This CDR3 has 14 amino acids. Trimming pared 6 bases from V and 2 bases from J, leaving 11 bases between. Per the germline V gene, CDR1 is KGHSH and CDR2 is LQKENI. The CDR3 DNA is TGTGCCAGCTCCCCTACAGCGGGCAATCAGCCCCAGCATTTT. Protein product: CASSPTAGNQPQHF.

The rearrangement uses TRBV11-2 and TRBJ2-7; D is unclear. The CDR3 sequence is 14 residues long. Germline lookup yields CDR1 SGHAT and CDR2 FQNNGV. V was clipped by 3 bases and J by 3 bases, with 12 bases between them. The CDR3 sequence: CASSFYQPGYEQYF. Here the CDR3 DNA reads TGTGCCAGCAGCTTTTACCAACCGGGCTACGAGCAGTACTTC.

The chain employs TRBV10-2 and TRBJ1-1; a weak D match, TRBD1 (5 bases). Per germline, CDR1 WSHSY and CDR2 SAAADI. Trimming took 10 bases from V and 3 from J, leaving 18 bases between them. CDR3 length: 14 residues. CDR3 nucleotides: TGCGCCACCCACGGTGGGGGAGGGTACACTGAAGCTTTCTTT. Amino acids: CATHGGGGYTEAFF.

The chain combines TRBV28 with TRBJ1-3, with D unclear. Deletions cut 8 bases from V and 0 bases from J, with 14 bases between. There are 15 residues in the CDR3. Per the germline V gene, CDR1 is MDHEN and CDR2 is SYDVKM. The CDR3 coding sequence is TGTGCCAGCGGTCGAGGAACACTCTCTGGAAACACCATATATTTT. Residues: CASGRGTLSGNTIYF. Based on the CDR3 plus reference TRBV28 and TRBJ1-3, the full variable domain is DVKVTQSSRYLVKRTGEKVFLECVQDMDHENMFWYRQDPGLGLRLIYFSYDVKMKEKGDIPEGYSVSREKKERFSLILESASTNQTSMYLCASGRGTLSGNTIYFGEGSWLTVV.

The genes are TRBV15 and TRBJ2-1; 8 bases line up with TRBD2. Trimming at V came to 2 bases and at J to 5 bases, leaving 14 bases not matched to a gene. The CDR3 length is 18 residues. The germline V gene encodes CDR1 LNHNV and CDR2 YYDKDF (reference sequence). CDR3 in DNA: TGTGCCACCAGCAGACCATGGCCTCGGGGGGGCCCGGACAATGAGCAGTTCTTC. This encodes CATSRPWPRGGPDNEQFF. Full variable domain (rest looked up from reference TRBV15 and TRBJ2-1): DAMVIQNPRYQVTQFGKPVTLSCSQTLNHNVMYWYQQKSSQAPKLLFHYYDKDFNNEADTPDNFQSRRPNTSFCFLDIRSPGLGDTAMYLCATSRPWPRGGPDNEQFFGPGTRLTVL.

This clone came up once. This chain joins TRBV6-2 or TRBV6-3 and TRBJ2-3; D not resolved. The CDR3 is 15 residues long. V lost 6 bases and J 0 bases, leaving 13 bases between the germline ends. Looked up from germline, CDR1 is MNHEY and CDR2 is SVGEGT. The CDR3 coding sequence is TGTGCCAGCAGCATGCGGAAACTCAGCACAGATACGCAGTATTTT. The encoded protein is CASSMRKLSTDTQYF.

The V and J genes are TRBV19 and TRBJ2-5; possibly TRBD1 for D (6 bases). Germline-derived CDR1 and CDR2 are LNHDA and SQIVND (reference sequence). The CDR3 sequence is 14 residues long. V dropped 3 bases and J dropped 2 bases, with 10 bases sitting between them. The CDR3 region is CASSIQGQQETQYF. The CDR3 DNA sequence: TGTGCCAGTAGTATCCAGGGGCAGCAAGAGACCCAGTACTTC.

The chain carries TRBV7-2 and TRBJ2-7; the match to TRBD1 covers 8 bases. Losses at the gene ends were 5 bases for V and 4 bases for J; bases not matched to a gene: 4. Germline CDR1 SGHTA, CDR2 FQGNSA. The CDR3 extends over 13 amino acids. In DNA, the CDR3 is TGTGCCAGCAGCAGGACAGGGAGGTACGAGCAGTACTTC. This sequence encodes CASSRTGRYEQYF.

This chain joins TRBV12-3 or TRBV12-4 and TRBJ1-5; D is perhaps TRBD1 (6 bases). Trimming took off 8 bases at V and 4 bases at J, with 12 bases between the two ends. CDR3 length: 13 amino acids. In nucleotides, the CDR3 is TGTGCCAGCTTGGGCCAGGGGAATCAGCCCCAGCATTTT. Translation gives CASLGQGNQPQHF.

The chain combines TRBV7-2 with TRBJ1-1, with D possibly matching TRBD1 (6 bases). Germline loops: CDR1 SGHTA, CDR2 FQGNSA. Trimming left V 1 base short and J 4 bases short, with 16 bases between. The CDR3 is 16 amino acids. The CDR3 bases are TGTGCCAGCAGCTTAGTAGGGGGTTGGGGCAGCACTGAAGCTTTCTTT. It is translated as CASSLVGGWGSTEAFF. Looking up the rest from reference TRBV7-2 and TRBJ1-1 gives the full variable domain: GAGVSQSPSNKVTEKGKDVELRCDPISGHTALYWYRQSLGQGLEFLIYFQGNSAPDKSGLPSDRFSAERTGGSVSTLTIQRTQQEDSAVYLCASSLVGGWGSTEAFFGQGTRLTVV.

This clone was seen only once. The CDR3 loop reads CAIGGTGVYGYTF. For the CDR3, the DNA is TGTGCCATCGGGGGGACAGGGGTCTATGGCTACACCTTC. The rearrangement links TRBV10-3 to TRBJ1-2; 10 bases line up with TRBD1. V lost 8 bases to trimming and J lost 4 bases; unmatched junction nucleotides: 4. The CDR3 contains 13 residues. In germline, CDR1 is ENHRY, CDR2 SYGVKD.

The chain is built from TRBV25-1 and TRBJ2-2; 13 nucleotides line up with TRBD2. Germline trimming cut 6 bases from V and 1 base from J; bases unmatched to any gene: 8. This CDR3 is built from 18 residues. Per the germline V gene, CDR1 is MGHDK and CDR2 is SYGVNS. CDR3 residues: CASSGPGLAGKNTGELFF. The CDR3, as DNA: TGTGCCAGCAGCGGCCCGGGACTAGCGGGAAAGAACACCGGGGAGCTGTTTTTT.

This clone occurred a few times. J is TRBJ1-5 and V is TRBV6-5; D is ambiguous. Trimming took off 6 bases at V and 2 bases at J, with 11 bases between the two ends. The CDR3 runs to 14 residues. The germline gives CDR1 MNHEY, CDR2 SVGAGI. In DNA form, the CDR3 reads TGTGCCAGCAGCTCGGGGTTTGGCAATCAGCCCCAGCATTTT. Its protein is CASSSGFGNQPQHF.

In its sample, this clone was seen once. V usage is TRBV7-2 and J usage is TRBJ1-3; the D gene is possibly TRBD1 (6 bases). The CDR3 is made up of 15 amino acids. Trimming took off 1 base at V and 7 bases at J, with 14 bases between the two ends. Germline V gene sequence: CDR1 SGHTA, CDR2 FQGNSA. CDR3 protein: CASSLVGTQGNTIYF. The CDR3 DNA is TGTGCCAGCAGCTTAGTTGGGACCCAGGGGAACACCATATATTTT.

The sample holds one count of this clone. V and J are TRBV5-1 and TRBJ2-7; D is perhaps TRBD1 (6 bases). This CDR3 is built from 14 residues. CDR1 is SGHRS and CDR2 is YFSETQ in the germline V gene. The V end was cut by 4 bases, the J end by 3 bases, with 14 bases between. The CDR3 DNA is TGCGCCAGCAGCCTCGGCCAGGGGATCTACGAGCAGTACTTC. Translation gives CASSLGQGIYEQYF.

The chain couples TRBV5-4 to TRBJ2-1; D is perhaps TRBD1 (7 bases). The V end lost 8 bases, the J end lost 7 bases, and 16 bases lay between the germline ends. Germline loops: CDR1 SGHNT, CDR2 YYREEE (reference sequence). This CDR3 contains 13 residues. CDR3 sequence reads: CASGGGAGNEQFF. The CDR3 DNA is TGTGCCAGTGGAGGGGGCGCGGGGAATGAGCAGTTCTTC.

V gene TRBV7-9 combines with J gene TRBJ1-2; 8 bases align to TRBD1. The germline V gene encodes CDR1 SEHNR and CDR2 FQNEAQ (reference sequence). This CDR3 is built from 12 residues. The ends lost 7 bases at V and 8 bases at J; junction bases unmatched: 6. CDR3 in DNA: TGTGCCAGCACCGAGACAGGGGAGGGCTACACCTTC. Amino acid sequence: CASTETGEGYTF.

The chain combines TRBV4-1 with TRBJ2-7; 9 bases map to TRBD2. Losses at the gene ends were 8 bases for V and 5 bases for J; bases not matched to a gene: 7. CDR1 MGHRA and CDR2 YSYEKL come from the germline V gene. This CDR3 is 13 amino acids long. CDR3 coding DNA: TGCGCCAGCTCCCCCGCTAGCGGGGACGAGCAGTACTTC. It yields the protein CASSPASGDEQYF.

The J gene is TRBJ2-5, the V gene TRBV11-2, with 11 bases lining up with TRBD2. Trimming removed 5 bases from V and 4 bases from J; junction bases left unmatched: 9. The CDR3 contains 16 residues. Germline V gives CDR1 SGHAT, CDR2 FQNNGV. The CDR3, as DNA: TGTGCCAGCAGCCGAGTTAGCGGGGGGGCCGCAGAGACCCAGTACTTC. Translated, it gives CASSRVSGGAAETQYF.

This clone was observed a few times. The genes are TRBV5-4 and TRBJ2-3; 11 nucleotides align to TRBD2. The trim removed 0 bases at V and 3 bases at J, leaving 0 bases unmatched. This CDR3 has 15 amino acids. Germline loops: CDR1 SGHNT, CDR2 YYREEE (reference sequence). The CDR3 loop is CASSLGLAGTDTQYF. The CDR3 nucleotides are TGTGCCAGCAGCTTGGGACTAGCGGGGACAGATACGCAGTATTTT.

This clone turned up a few times. The chain employs TRBV5-6 and TRBJ1-2; D unresolved. CDR3 length equals 16 residues. In germline, CDR1 is SGHDT, CDR2 YYEEEE. Trimming pared 5 bases from V and 2 bases from J, leaving 19 bases between. The CDR3 bases are TGTGCCAGCAGGCGTTTCGGGAGAGAGCAAAACTATGGCTACACCTTC. Amino acids: CASRRFGREQNYGYTF.

The chain couples TRBV2 to TRBJ2-5; a possible D gene is TRBD1 (5 bases). Germline V gene sequence: CDR1 SNHLY, CDR2 FYNNEI. The CDR3 consists of 15 residues. V shed 4 bases and J shed 2 bases, with 14 bases lying between them. The CDR3 DNA sequence: TGTGCCAGCAGTGTTCAGGGCCTGGGGCAAGAGACCCAGTACTTC. This sequence encodes CASSVQGLGQETQYF.

This clone was seen a few times. The rearrangement joins TRBV5-4 to TRBJ2-5; no definite D call. This CDR3 is 14 amino acids long. Trimming removed 0 bases from V and 1 base from J, with 7 bases in between. Germline CDR1 is SGHNT and CDR2 is YYREEE (reference sequence). CDR3 loop: CASSLAGTQETQYF. In DNA form, the CDR3 reads TGTGCCAGCAGCTTGGCAGGAACCCAAGAGACCCAGTACTTC.